Below are 24 T cell receptor beta chains sequenced from a single sample in a study of cytomegalovirus exposure and HLA in healthy donors. The PCR used 60 Vbeta and 13 Jbeta primers. Sequencing was performed with immunoSEQ multiplex PCR; in TCRdb, only in-frame clones are kept and a portion is missing. This sample carries roughly 150,000 clones, approximately 81% of them seen once, and the ten largest clones take under 1.5%. The sequencing sample was made of PBMCs. These receptors were taken from a man aged 45 to 65 in good health and CMV-seropositive.

The chain carries TRBV5-4 and TRBJ1-1, with D perhaps TRBD1 (6 bases). Deletions cut 0 bases from V and 1 base from J, with 10 bases between. Germline CDR1 and CDR2: SGHNT and YYREEE (reference sequence). The length of the CDR3 is 15 residues. The CDR3 spells CASSLGSGANTEAFF. CDR3 bases: TGTGCCAGCAGCTTGGGATCAGGGGCGAACACTGAAGCTTTCTTT. Combining the CDR3 with reference TRBV5-4 and TRBJ1-1 gives the whole variable domain ETGVTQSPTHLIKTRGQQVTLRCSSQSGHNTVSWYQQALGQGPQFIFQYYREEENGRGNFPPRFSGLQFPNYSSELNVNALELDDSALYLCASSLGSGANTEAFFGQGTRLTVV.

The genes are TRBV30 and TRBJ2-1; possibly TRBD2 for D (7 bases). The CDR3 contains 16 residues. Between the trimmed V and J ends, which lost 4 bases and 2 bases, there was a span of 18 bases. The germline V gene encodes CDR1 GTSNPN and CDR2 SVGIG (reference sequence). The CDR3 coding sequence is TGTGCCTGGAATTTGCGGCGGGGGCTCACCTACAATGAGCAGTTCTTC. Its protein is CAWNLRRGLTYNEQFF.

This chain connects TRBV11-2 to TRBJ2-1, with TRBD2 as a possible D gene (6 bases). V was trimmed by 3 bases and J by 9 bases, leaving 18 bases between them. Germline-derived CDR1 and CDR2 are SGHAT and FQNNGV. The CDR3 has 15 residues. CDR3 bases: TGTGCCAGCAGCTTTGACCCGGGAGAATGGGGTGAGCAGTTCTTC. Translated, it gives CASSFDPGEWGEQFF. Based on the CDR3 plus reference TRBV11-2 and TRBJ2-1, the full variable domain is EAGVAQSPRYKIIEKRQSVAFWCNPISGHATLYWYQQILGQGPKLLIQFQNNGVVDDSQLPKDRFSAERLKGVDSTLKIQPAKLEDSAVYLCASSFDPGEWGEQFFGPGTRLTVL.

The chain joins TRBV6-1 to TRBJ1-2, with D maybe TRBD1 (6 bases). The CDR3 has 15 residues. Germline V lookup: CDR1 MNHNS, CDR2 SASEGT. With 6 bases removed from V and 2 bases from J, the gap between germline ends came to 16 bases. The CDR3 nucleotides are TGTGCCAGCAGCCAGGGGACGGGGATAAACTATGGCTACACCTTC. Residues: CASSQGTGINYGYTF.

This clone showed up just once. This chain uses TRBV4-2 with TRBJ1-5, with D unresolved. This CDR3 region has 16 residues. Germline lookup yields CDR1 LGHNA and CDR2 YNFKEQ. Trimming removed 0 bases from V and 10 bases from J, with 19 bases in between. In DNA, the CDR3 is TGTGCCAGCAGCCAAGAGCGATCCCAGGATATCAGCCCCCAGCATTTT. Amino acids: CASSQERSQDISPQHF.

The chain uses TRBV29-1 and TRBJ2-5, with no clear D. CDR1 and CDR2 (germline): SQVTM, ANQGSEA. The CDR3 runs 13 residues. Trimming left V 8 bases short and J 4 bases short, with 17 bases between. The DNA of the CDR3 is TGCAGCCACAAAAATTTACCCCGAGAGACCCAGTACTTC. It is translated as CSHKNLPRETQYF.

V is TRBV28 and J is TRBJ1-1, with 8 nucleotides matching TRBD1. Germline CDR1 and CDR2: MDHEN and SYDVKM. The junction had 13 bases not matched to a gene; V was cut back by 3 bases and J by 7 bases. There are 16 residues in the CDR3. The CDR3 spells CASSLPGRGRGVEAFF. In DNA form, the CDR3 reads TGTGCCAGCAGTTTGCCCGGCAGGGGGCGAGGAGTTGAAGCTTTCTTT.

The rearrangement joins TRBV28 to TRBJ2-7, with TRBD1 identical over 9 bases. Per the germline V gene, CDR1 is MDHEN and CDR2 is SYDVKM. With V trimmed by 7 bases and J by 3 bases, 7 bases remained unmatched. This CDR3 contains 14 residues. The CDR3 region is CASTSGQGIYEQYF. The CDR3, as DNA: TGTGCCAGCACCTCGGGACAGGGAATCTACGAGCAGTACTTC.

J is TRBJ2-1 and V is TRBV7-2, with TRBD1 matching 8 bases. The germline gives CDR1 SGHTA, CDR2 FQGNSA. V lost 5 bases to trimming and J lost 6 bases; unmatched junction nucleotides: 9. The CDR3 runs 15 residues. CDR3 residues: CASSQDRAQFNEQFF. CDR3 sequence (DNA): TGTGCCAGCAGCCAGGACAGGGCCCAATTCAATGAGCAGTTCTTC.

This chain joins TRBV18 and TRBJ2-7; unclear D gene. Germline V gene sequence: CDR1 KGHSH, CDR2 LQKENI. The CDR3 extends over 15 amino acids. Trimming left V 3 bases short and J 1 base short, with 13 bases between. The CDR3 protein is CASSPLPTGSYEQYF. CDR3 coding DNA: TGTGCCAGCTCACCTCTTCCTACGGGTTCCTACGAGCAGTACTTC.

The chain uses TRBV18 and TRBJ2-2; 11 nucleotides match TRBD2. Trimming cost V 3 bases and J 6 bases; bases outside gene matches: 6. The CDR3 consists of 16 residues. CDR1 and CDR2 (germline): KGHSH, LQKENI. Here the CDR3 DNA reads TGTGCCAGCTCACCTAGCGGGAGGGCCAAGGCCGGGGAGCTGTTTTTT. Protein sequence: CASSPSGRAKAGELFF.

This chain uses TRBV6-5 with TRBJ2-2; D might be TRBD1 (5 bases). Germline CDR1 and CDR2: MNHEY and SVGAGI. The CDR3 loop spans 15 amino acids. V was trimmed by 6 bases and J by 2 bases, leaving 13 bases between them. The CDR3 region has the DNA TGTGCCAGCAGACTCTGGCAGGGCAACACCGGGGAGCTGTTTTTT. Residues: CASRLWQGNTGELFF.

The chain's CDR3 is CASSNGWYGYTF. Here the CDR3 DNA reads TGTGCCAGCAGCAACGGGTGGTATGGCTACACCTTC. This rearrangement joins TRBV9 to TRBJ1-2; D is uncertain. Trimming removed 4 bases at V and 5 bases at J, with 9 bases between. This CDR3 is 12 amino acids long. The germline CDR1 and CDR2 sequences are SGDLS and YYNGEE. Variable domain in full (rest from reference TRBV9 and TRBJ1-2): DSGVTQTPKHLITATGQRVTLRCSPRSGDLSVYWYQQSLDQGLQFLIQYYNGEERAKGNILERFSAQQFPDLHSELNLSSLELGDSALYFCASSNGWYGYTFGSGTRLTVV.

V gene TRBV5-8 combines with J gene TRBJ1-4; D gene ambiguous. The CDR3 loop spans 15 amino acids. From germline, CDR1 is SGHTS and CDR2 YDEGEE. Trimming left V 0 bases short and J 4 bases short, with 10 bases between. The CDR3 region is CASSLAATRNEKLFF. The CDR3 coding sequence is TGTGCCAGCAGCTTGGCCGCAACTCGTAATGAAAAACTGTTTTTT.

The sample holds one count of this clone. This chain uses TRBV29-1 with TRBJ2-3; D perhaps matches TRBD2 (6 bases). The V end lost 5 bases, the J end lost 6 bases, and 12 bases lay between the germline ends. Germline V gene sequence: CDR1 SQVTM, CDR2 ANQGSEA. This CDR3 has 12 residues. DNA of the CDR3: TGCAGCGTTTGGAACGGAGGGGATACGCAGTATTTT. It translates to CSVWNGGDTQYF.

J is TRBJ2-2 and V is TRBV5-1; 9 bases match TRBD1. The CDR3 totals 16 residues. The ends lost 4 bases at V and 5 bases at J; junction bases unmatched: 9. Germline V gene data show CDR1 as SGHRS and CDR2 as YFSETQ. CDR3 region: CASSPPSGTGTGELFF. CDR3 in DNA: TGCGCCAGCAGCCCACCCTCCGGGACAGGGACCGGGGAGCTGTTTTTT. Using reference TRBV5-1 and TRBJ2-2 for the parts outside the CDR3, the full variable domain is KAGVTQTPRYLIKTRGQQVTLSCSPISGHRSVSWYQQTPGQGLQFLFEYFSETQRNKGNFPGRFSGRQFSNSRSEMNVSTLELGDSALYLCASSPPSGTGTGELFFGEGSRLTVL.

The chain couples TRBV5-1 to TRBJ2-7; 15 bases line up with TRBD2. This CDR3 is built from 21 residues. V lost 4 bases, J lost 4 bases, and 21 bases stayed unmatched. The germline CDR1 and CDR2 sequences are SGHRS and YFSETQ. CDR3 sequence: CASSLGHLGTSGRMGGYEQYF. CDR3 sequence (DNA): TGCGCCAGCAGCCTAGGACACCTAGGGACTAGCGGGAGGATGGGAGGATACGAGCAGTACTTC.

The chain carries TRBV27 and TRBJ1-1, with a tentative D call TRBD1 (5 bases). Germline CDR1 is MNHEY and CDR2 is SMNVEV (reference sequence). Between the trimmed V and J ends, which lost 10 bases and 1 base, there was a span of 22 bases. The CDR3 consists of 16 residues. Here the CDR3 DNA reads TGTGCCACCCGATCCGGAGGGGCGGGGTGGAACACTGAAGCTTTCTTT. It yields the protein CATRSGGAGWNTEAFF.

The chain links TRBV19 to TRBJ2-1; D remains unclear. The CDR3 is 17 residues long. The germline gives CDR1 LNHDA, CDR2 SQIVND (reference sequence). V dropped 3 bases and J dropped 0 bases, with 15 bases sitting between them. The CDR3 is CASSIIAYPSSYNEQFF. Here the CDR3 DNA reads TGTGCCAGTAGTATCATCGCATACCCGAGCTCCTACAATGAGCAGTTCTTC.

V usage is TRBV10-3 and J usage is TRBJ2-3; 8 bases agree with TRBD2. Unmatched junction bases numbered 6, after V lost 10 bases and J lost 0 bases. The CDR3 runs to 14 residues. The germline V gene has CDR1 ENHRY and CDR2 SYGVKD. CDR3 residues: CASQRGPSTDTQYF. CDR3 nucleotides: TGTGCCAGCCAGCGGGGGCCAAGCACAGATACGCAGTATTTT.

V is TRBV9 and J is TRBJ1-2; D unclear. This CDR3 region has 15 residues. Looked up from germline, CDR1 is SGDLS and CDR2 is YYNGEE. Trimming took off 0 bases at V and 4 bases at J, with 13 bases between the two ends. The DNA for the CDR3 is TGTGCCAGCAGCGTAGCGGCCCAGACGGGCTATGGCTACACCTTC. This codes for CASSVAAQTGYGYTF.

This clone was detected only once. V usage is TRBV6-6 and J usage is TRBJ2-2; TRBD1 is a possible D gene (5 bases). CDR1 is MNHNY, CDR2 SVGAGI, per germline (reference sequence). Trimming cost V 8 bases and J 11 bases, with 15 bases left between them. The CDR3 consists of 12 residues. Here the CDR3 reads CASDDFQGELFF. The CDR3 DNA reads as TGTGCCAGCGACGACTTCCAGGGCGAGCTGTTTTTT.

J is TRBJ1-5 and V is TRBV5-6; D is undetermined. CDR1 is SGHDT and CDR2 is YYEEEE in the germline V gene. The V end was cut by 4 bases, the J end by 7 bases, with 21 bases between. The CDR3 loop spans 16 amino acids. The CDR3 region is CASSRTRPLSRQPQHF. The CDR3 DNA is TGTGCCAGCAGCCGTACTCGCCCCCTCTCTCGCCAGCCCCAGCATTTT. Supplemented by reference TRBV5-6 and TRBJ1-5, the full variable domain reads DAGVTQSPTHLIKTRGQQVTLRCSPKSGHDTVSWYQQALGQGPQFIFQYYEEEERQRGNFPDRFSGHQFPNYSSELNVNALLLGDSALYLCASSRTRPLSRQPQHFGDGTRLSIL.

This sequence joins TRBV18 and TRBJ1-5; 7 bases agree with TRBD1. Germline assignment: CDR1 KGHSH and CDR2 LQKENI. Trimming took 3 bases from V and 6 from J; bases not matched to a gene: 11. The CDR3 consists of 16 residues. In DNA, the CDR3 is TGTGCCAGCTCACCGACCGGGACAGCGGAGGGTCAGCCCCAGCATTTT. Its translation: CASSPTGTAEGQPQHF.